This T cell receptor (beta chain) was found in a study of cytomegalovirus exposure and HLA in healthy donors. Study context: Roughly 180 million T cells yielded 100 million or so unique TCR beta sequences, as an earlier analysis found.

The CDR3 runs to 13 residues. Germline CDR1 and CDR2: ENHRY and SYGVKD. The V and J ends lost 9 bases and 0 bases respectively, with 8 bases between them. With 60 Vbeta and 13 Jbeta primers, the PCR was carried out. The method was immunoSEQ multiplex PCR; TCRdb's version includes in-frame clones alone and lacks a portion of them. This table has about 190,000 clones, 87% appearing once. This chain uses TRBV10-3 with TRBJ2-2; TRBD2 might be the D (5 bases). Sequencing was carried out using PBMCs. The TCR comes from a boy aged 2-9 years in good health and CMV-seronegative. The CDR3 is CAIASTNTGELFF. CDR3 in DNA: TGTGCCATAGCTAGCACGAACACCGGGGAGCTGTTTTTT.